This TCR beta chain was obtained from a study of cytomegalovirus exposure and HLA in healthy donors. About the study: It was reported in a later analysis that the same platform had been used for the 90 to 150 validation repertoires as for the 550 to 750 first-cohort repertoires. General study findings and limits: Under in vitro conditions, a few CMV-associated chains were confirmed as specific for CMV antigens. Listed as cytomegalovirus-associated were 150 or so TCR beta chains.

On this clone itself: The antigen remains undetermined.

CDR1 is SGHDT, CDR2 YYEEEE, per germline. The length of the CDR3 is 13 residues. V was cut by 6 bases and J by 1 base, with 10 bases left in between. TCRdb's copy holds only in-frame clones and misses some; the assay was immunoSEQ multiplex PCR. The sample records 20,000 to 25,000 clones, 97% being singletons. This TCR was sampled from a man in his thirties or forties in good health and CMV-seropositive. J is TRBJ2-5 and V is TRBV5-6, with a weak D call TRBD1 (5 bases). Sequences were obtained from PBMCs. The CDR3 loop reads CASTFDSQETQYF. In nucleotides, the CDR3 is TGTGCCAGCACCTTCGACAGCCAAGAGACCCAGTACTTC.